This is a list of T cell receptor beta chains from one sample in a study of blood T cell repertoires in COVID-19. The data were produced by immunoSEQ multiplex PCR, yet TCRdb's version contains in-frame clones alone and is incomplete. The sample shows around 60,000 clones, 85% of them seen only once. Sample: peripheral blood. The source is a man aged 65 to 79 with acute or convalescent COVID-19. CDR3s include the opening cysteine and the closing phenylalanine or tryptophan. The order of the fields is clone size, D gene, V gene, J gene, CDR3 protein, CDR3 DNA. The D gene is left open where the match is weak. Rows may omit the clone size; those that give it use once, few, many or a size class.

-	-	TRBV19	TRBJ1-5	CASSIFRGTGHQPQHF	TGTGCCAGTAGTATCTTCCGGGGGACCGGGCATCAGCCCCAGCATTTT
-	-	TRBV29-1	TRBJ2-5	CSVARGGSLETQYF	TGCAGCGTTGCGAGGGGGGGTAGCCTAGAGACCCAGTACTTC
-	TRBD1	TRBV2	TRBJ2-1	CASSEPWDRGHEQFF	TGTGCCAGCAGTGAACCATGGGACAGGGGCCATGAGCAGTTCTTC
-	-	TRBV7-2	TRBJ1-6	CASSLSSSGTPLHF	TGTGCCAGCAGCTTATCGTCTTCCGGGACACCCCTCCACTTT
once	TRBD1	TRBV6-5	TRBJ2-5	CASSYSGTGGTQYF	TGTGCCAGCAGTTACTCCGGGACAGGCGGGACCCAGTACTTC
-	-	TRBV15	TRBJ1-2	CATSRGHSTNYGYTF	TGTGCCACCAGCAGAGGGCATAGCACTAACTATGGCTACACCTTC
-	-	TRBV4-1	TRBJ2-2	CASSQDTVGGRPTGELFF	TGCGCCAGCAGCCAAGATACGGTCGGGGGGCGGCCCACCGGGGAGCTGTTTTTT
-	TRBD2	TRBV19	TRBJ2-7	CASSIARGEGYEQYF	TGTGCCAGTAGTATAGCCCGTGGGGAGGGCTACGAGCAGTACTTC
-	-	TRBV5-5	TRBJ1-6	CASSLTGYSPLHF	TGTGCCAGCAGCTTGACAGGTTATTCACCCCTCCACTTT
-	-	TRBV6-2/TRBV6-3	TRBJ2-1	CASSYSGTRWSYNEQFF	TGTGCCAGCAGTTACTCGGGGACAAGGTGGTCCTACAATGAGCAGTTCTTC
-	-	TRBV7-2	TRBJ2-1	CASSLGWGNQGENEQFF	TGTGCCAGCAGCTTAGGATGGGGCAACCAAGGAGAAAATGAGCAGTTCTTC
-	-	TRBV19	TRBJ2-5	CASSIKLGGPETQYF	TGTGCCAGTAGTATCAAACTGGGGGGGCCGGAGACCCAGTACTTC
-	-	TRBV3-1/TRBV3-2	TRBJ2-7	CASGDIYYEQYF	TGTGCCAGCGGAGATATATACTACGAGCAGTACTTC
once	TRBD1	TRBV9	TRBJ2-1	CASSAKPPRDRYYNEQFF	TGTGCCAGCAGCGCCAAACCACCCCGGGACAGATACTACAATGAGCAGTTCTTC
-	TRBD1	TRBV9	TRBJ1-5	CASSPTGEQPQHF	TGTGCCAGCAGCCCCACAGGGGAGCAGCCCCAGCATTTT
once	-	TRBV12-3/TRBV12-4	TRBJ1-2	CASSIRGREGYTF	TGTGCCAGCAGTATACGGGGGAGGGAAGGCTACACCTTC
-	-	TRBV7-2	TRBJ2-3	CASSLLTGSRLDTQYF	TGTGCCAGCAGCTTATTGACGGGATCCCGACTAGATACGCAGTATTTT
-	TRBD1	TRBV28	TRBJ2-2	CASIQGGTTGELFF	TGTGCCAGCATACAGGGGGGAACCACCGGGGAGCTGTTTTTT
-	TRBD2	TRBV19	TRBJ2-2	CASSTPGGQGLNTGELFF	TGTGCCAGTAGTACCCCGGGGGGGCAGGGGCTGAACACCGGGGAGCTGTTTTTT
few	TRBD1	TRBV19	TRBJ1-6	CASSPRQGGGSPLHF	TGTGCCAGTAGTCCCCGACAGGGAGGTGGTTCACCCCTCCACTTT
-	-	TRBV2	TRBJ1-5	CASSSEGRVGQPQHF	TGTGCCAGCAGCAGCGAAGGGAGGGTTGGTCAGCCCCAGCATTTT
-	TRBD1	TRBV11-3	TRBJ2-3	CASSLVGQGLGTQYF	TGTGCCAGCAGCTTAGTGGGACAGGGCTTGGGTACGCAGTATTTT
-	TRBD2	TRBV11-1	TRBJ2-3	CASSTTGGGSADTQYF	TGTGCCAGCTCTACTACGGGGGGAGGGAGTGCAGATACGCAGTATTTT
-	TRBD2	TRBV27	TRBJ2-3	CASGGRRAGGSTDTQYF	TGTGCCAGCGGGGGAAGGAGGGCGGGGGGCTCCACAGATACGCAGTATTTT
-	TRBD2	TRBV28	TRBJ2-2	CASRESGGNTGELFF	TGTGCCAGCAGAGAGAGCGGGGGGAACACCGGGGAGCTGTTTTTT
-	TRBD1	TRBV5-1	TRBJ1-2	CASSLGTGEGYTF	TGCGCCAGCAGCTTGGGGACAGGGGAGGGCTACACCTTC
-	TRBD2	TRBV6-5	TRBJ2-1	CASSYSPSGGYNEQFF	TGTGCCAGCAGTTACAGCCCTAGCGGGGGTTACAATGAGCAGTTCTTC
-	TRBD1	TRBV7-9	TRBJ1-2	CASSLTGTGGGYTF	TGTGCCAGCAGCTTAACCGGGACAGGGGGCGGCTACACCTTC
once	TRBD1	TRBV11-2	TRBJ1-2	CASTSQRGGQGARGYTF	TGTGCCAGCACCTCCCAGAGAGGGGGGCAGGGGGCGAGGGGCTACACCTTC
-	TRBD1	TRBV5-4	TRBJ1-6	CASSRQGSESPLHF	TGTGCCAGCAGCCGACAGGGGTCAGAATCACCCCTCCACTTT
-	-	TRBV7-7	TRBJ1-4	CASSSHRLVNEKLFF	TGTGCTAGCAGCTCTCACAGGCTAGTTAATGAAAAACTGTTTTTT
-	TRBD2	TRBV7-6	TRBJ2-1	CASSLRLLAGADEQFF	TGTGCCAGCAGCTTAAGGTTACTAGCGGGGGCGGATGAGCAGTTCTTC
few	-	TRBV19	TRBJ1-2	CASSQQWAGSYGYTF	TGTGCCAGTAGTCAACAATGGGCTGGGTCCTATGGCTACACCTTC
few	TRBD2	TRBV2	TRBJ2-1	CASSSSGAAREQFF	TGTGCCAGCAGTTCTAGCGGGGCGGCTCGTGAGCAGTTCTTC
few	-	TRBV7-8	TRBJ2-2	CASSPQRTGELFF	TGTGCCAGCAGCCCTCAGCGCACCGGGGAGCTGTTTTTT
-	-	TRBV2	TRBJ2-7	CASSGGPVGQYF	TGTGCCAGCAGTGGGGGCCCTGTCGGGCAGTACTTC
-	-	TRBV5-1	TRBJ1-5	CASSLGVDQPQHF	TGCGCCAGCAGCTTAGGAGTGGATCAGCCCCAGCATTTT
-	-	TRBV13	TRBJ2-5	CASSSPDWEETQYF	TGTGCCAGCAGCTCCCCGGACTGGGAAGAGACCCAGTACTTC
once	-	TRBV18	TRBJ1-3	CASSPNRASTGNTIYF	TGTGCCAGCTCACCAAACAGGGCCAGCACTGGAAACACCATATATTTT
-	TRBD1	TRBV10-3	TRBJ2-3	CAISDNRGKGGTDTQYF	TGTGCCATCAGTGATAACAGGGGTAAGGGTGGCACAGATACGCAGTATTTT
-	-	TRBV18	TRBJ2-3	CASSPAVSTDTQYF	TGTGCCAGCTCACCAGCGGTTAGCACAGATACGCAGTATTTT
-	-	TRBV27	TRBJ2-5	CASSSRRQVQETQYF	TGTGCCAGCAGTTCCCGTCGACAGGTCCAAGAGACCCAGTACTTC